The entry that follows covers one T cell receptor (beta chain) sequence. Per the original data handling: Reference gene primer amplification in the assay estimated nucleated cell counts. Here immunoSEQ multiplex PCR was the method, and the copy in TCRdb shows in-frame clones only, minus some. That table furnishes V, J and clone size, whereas the DNA furnished D and trimming. The table records 300,000 or so clones, about 91% of them present only once. The data are from a study of blood T cell repertoires in COVID-19. Study in general: Sites across the United States, Italy and Spain contributed samples from acute and convalescent COVID-19. PBMCs, B-cell-depleted T cells, or T cells provided the cDNA or gDNA that made up the material.

The TCR was taken from a woman younger than 45 who had recovered from COVID-19. Sequenced input: peripheral blood.

CDR3 sequence (DNA): TGTGCCTGGAGTGTGGGGGGGTCAGGATGGGGCGAGCAGTACTTC. It yields the protein CAWSVGGSGWGEQYF. The chain joins TRBV30 to TRBJ2-7; 7 nucleotides align to TRBD2. V dropped 0 bases and J dropped 6; count of bases not matched to a gene: 11. This CDR3 has 15 amino acids. Germline loops: CDR1 GTSNPN, CDR2 SVGIG (reference sequence).